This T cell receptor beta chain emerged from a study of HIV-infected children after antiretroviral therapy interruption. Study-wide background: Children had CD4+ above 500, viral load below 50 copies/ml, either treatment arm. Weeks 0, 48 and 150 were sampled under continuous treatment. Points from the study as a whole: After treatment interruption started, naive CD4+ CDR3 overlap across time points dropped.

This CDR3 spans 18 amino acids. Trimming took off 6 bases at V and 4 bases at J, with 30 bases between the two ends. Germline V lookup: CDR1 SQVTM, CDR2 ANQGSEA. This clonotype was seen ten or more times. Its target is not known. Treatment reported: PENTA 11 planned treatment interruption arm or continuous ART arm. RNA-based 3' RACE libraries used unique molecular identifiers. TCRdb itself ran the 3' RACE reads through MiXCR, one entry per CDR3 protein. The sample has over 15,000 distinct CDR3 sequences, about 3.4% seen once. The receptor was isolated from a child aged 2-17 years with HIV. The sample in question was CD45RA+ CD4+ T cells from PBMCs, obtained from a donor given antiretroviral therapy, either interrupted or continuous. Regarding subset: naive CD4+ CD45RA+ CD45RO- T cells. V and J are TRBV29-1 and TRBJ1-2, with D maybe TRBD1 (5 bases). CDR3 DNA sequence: TGCAGCGTCGCCGCGGTGGTGGGGACGGTGGCGGATCGCTATGGCTACACCTTC. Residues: CSVAAVVGTVADRYGYTF.